This T cell receptor beta chain was profiled in a study of cytomegalovirus exposure and HLA in healthy donors. This clone has a handful of counts. This CDR3 has 20 amino acids. Per germline, CDR1 MNHEY and CDR2 SMNVEV (reference sequence). V was pared by 5 bases and J by 0 bases, with 22 bases of the junction left unmatched. The study sampled nominally healthy donors, though unrecorded immune exposures were likely. The PCR made use of 60 Vbeta and 13 Jbeta primers. The assay was immunoSEQ multiplex PCR, and TCRdb's table has in-frame clones only and misses some. Of roughly 110,000 clones in the sample, 70% to 85% were seen once.

The sequenced material came from PBMCs. The chain has TRBV27 and TRBJ2-7, with TRBD1 matching 7 bases. The clonotype originates from a male donor in good health and CMV-seronegative. CDR3 bases: TGTGCCAGCAGTACCCCCATCTTGATCCCCTCACAGGGGAGCTCCTACGAGCAGTACTTC. Translating it yields CASSTPILIPSQGSSYEQYF.